The 28 T cell receptor beta chains listed next were all sequenced from one sample in a study of neoadjuvant anti-PD-1 for oral cavity cancer. Sequencing was performed with immunoSEQ multiplex PCR; in TCRdb, only in-frame clones are kept and a portion is missing. The table has approximately 12,000 clones, 71% seen once. Time point in this sample: after neoadjuvant nivolumab, at surgical resection. This material consisted of PBMCs, taken after nivolumab (anti-PD-1) treatment. Every receptor here comes from a person aged 35 to 85 with oral cavity squamous cell carcinoma.

V is TRBV7-6 and J is TRBJ1-4, with 9 positions matching TRBD1. There are 14 residues in the CDR3. The germline gives CDR1 SGHVS, CDR2 FNYEAQ. J was trimmed by 3 bases and V by 5 bases; bases with no gene match: 1. CDR3 nucleotide sequence: TGTGCCAGCAGCAGACAGGGGGCTAATGAAAAACTGTTTTTT. It encodes CASSRQGANEKLFF.

V gene TRBV7-9 combines with J gene TRBJ2-3; D is unclear. Trimming took off 5 bases at V and 3 bases at J, with 18 bases between the two ends. Germline lookup yields CDR1 SEHNR and CDR2 FQNEAQ (reference sequence). CDR3 length: 16 residues. CDR3 in amino acids: CASSPRRWGRTDTQYF. The CDR3 nucleotides read TGTGCCAGCAGCCCCCGACGTTGGGGTCGGACAGATACGCAGTATTTT.

J is TRBJ2-3 and V is TRBV5-1; D uncertain. The CDR3 is 14 amino acids. CDR1 and CDR2 (germline): SGHRS, YFSETQ. V was shortened by 0 bases and J by 4 bases, with 9 bases between the two germline ends. In DNA, the CDR3 is TGCGCCAGCAGCTTGGGCTATAGGGCAGATACGCAGTATTTT. This codes for CASSLGYRADTQYF.

The V gene is TRBV5-5, the J gene TRBJ1-5; TRBD1 matches at 8 bases. J lost 3 bases, V lost 1 base, and 3 bases had no gene match. This CDR3 region has 15 residues. Germline-derived CDR1 and CDR2 are SGHKS and YYEKEE (reference sequence). CDR3 region: CASSLIQGANQPQHF. CDR3 coding DNA: TGTGCCAGCAGCTTGATCCAGGGGGCCAATCAGCCCCAGCATTTT.

The rearrangement uses TRBV6-5 and TRBJ2-7; D remains ambiguous. V lost 2 bases to trimming and J lost 2 bases, with 10 bases between them. The CDR3 runs to 14 residues. CDR1 MNHEY and CDR2 SVGAGI come from the germline V gene. CDR3 DNA: TGTGCCAGCAGTTACGCCCCCGTGGCCTACGAGCAGTACTTC. Amino acid sequence: CASSYAPVAYEQYF.

In DNA, the CDR3 is TGTGCCAGCAGCTGGGGACTAGAACTCACAGATACGCAGTATTTT. This translates into CASSWGLELTDTQYF. The V gene is TRBV5-4, the J gene TRBJ2-3, with 8 nucleotides matching TRBD2. The ends lost 3 bases at V and 2 bases at J; junction bases unmatched: 5. Germline lookup yields CDR1 SGHNT and CDR2 YYREEE (reference sequence). The CDR3 is 15 residues long. Filled out from reference TRBV5-4 and TRBJ2-3, the complete variable domain reads ETGVTQSPTHLIKTRGQQVTLRCSSQSGHNTVSWYQQALGQGPQFIFQYYREEENGRGNFPPRFSGLQFPNYSSELNVNALELDDSALYLCASSWGLELTDTQYFGPGTRLTVL.

The rearrangement joins TRBV5-1 to TRBJ1-3; possible D gene TRBD1, 5 bases. The CDR3 runs to 16 residues. The V gene's germline CDR1 is SGHRS and CDR2 YFSETQ. V was shortened by 4 bases and J by 0 bases, with 14 bases between the two germline ends. The CDR3 sequence: CASSPSGLSSGNTIYF. Here the CDR3 DNA reads TGCGCCAGCAGCCCCTCGGGACTTAGCTCTGGAAACACCATATATTTT.

The chain couples TRBV6-1 to TRBJ1-2, with 11 positions matching TRBD1. J was trimmed by 8 bases and V by 8 bases; bases with no gene match: 10. Germline V CDR1 and CDR2: MNHNS, SASEGT. The CDR3 is 14 residues long. The CDR3 is CASSWDRGSEGYTF. The DNA for the CDR3 is TGTGCCAGCTCTTGGGACAGGGGGAGTGAAGGCTACACCTTC.

The chain combines TRBV11-2 with TRBJ2-3; possible D gene TRBD2, 6 bases. Germline CDR1 is SGHAT and CDR2 is FQNNGV. V was pared by 5 bases and J by 0 bases, with 18 bases between. The CDR3 loop spans 17 amino acids. CDR3 DNA sequence: TGTGCCAGCAGCCCCTTCTTTGGTAGCGGTAGCACAGATACGCAGTATTTT. Protein product: CASSPFFGSGSTDTQYF.

The chain recombines TRBV29-1 with TRBJ1-2; 9 nucleotides align to TRBD1. The length of the CDR3 is 12 residues. The trim removed 7 bases at V and 3 bases at J, leaving 3 bases unmatched. The germline gives CDR1 SQVTM, CDR2 ANQGSEA. The CDR3 loop is CSAWDRDYGYTF. DNA for the CDR3: TGCAGCGCCTGGGACAGGGACTATGGCTACACCTTC.

This clone is a singleton in its sample. The rearrangement links TRBV9 to TRBJ2-7; 8 nucleotides line up with TRBD2. The CDR3 spans 14 residues. Germline V gene sequence: CDR1 SGDLS, CDR2 YYNGEE. V was pared by 1 base and J by 3 bases, with 3 bases of the junction left unmatched. The CDR3 spells CASSVSGSHYEQYF. DNA for the CDR3: TGTGCCAGCAGCGTAAGCGGGAGCCACTACGAGCAGTACTTC.

This clone was counted between two and nine times. V and J are TRBV6-1 and TRBJ2-7; perhaps TRBD2 as D (7 bases). This CDR3 has 18 amino acids. Germline CDR1 MNHNS, CDR2 SASEGT. The ends were cut back, 1 base at V and 0 bases at J, with 19 bases in the middle. CDR3 region: CASSEGWGGGEFSYEQYF. The CDR3 coding sequence is TGTGCCAGCAGTGAAGGATGGGGAGGGGGTGAGTTCTCCTACGAGCAGTACTTC.

This rearrangement joins TRBV19 to TRBJ2-5, with 14 bases that match TRBD2. CDR3 size: 15 residues. CDR1 and CDR2 (germline): LNHDA, SQIVND (reference sequence). V was clipped by 7 bases and J by 2 bases; unmatched bases: 3. The CDR3 DNA follows: TGTGCCAGTAAGGGGACTAGCGGGAGACAAGAGACCCAGTACTTC. Its protein product is CASKGTSGRQETQYF.

The J gene is TRBJ1-6, the V gene TRBV19; 7 nucleotides match TRBD1. Trimming took 7 bases from V and 6 from J; bases not matched to a gene: 6. Germline V gene lookup returns CDR1 LNHDA and CDR2 SQIVND (reference sequence). There are 14 residues in the CDR3. The CDR3 bases are TGTGCCAGTACGAGGACAGGATCTAATTCACCCCTCCACTTT. Amino acid sequence: CASTRTGSNSPLHF.

This chain uses TRBV11-2 with TRBJ1-5, with D uncertain. V was cut by 1 base and J by 0 bases, with 7 bases left in between. The CDR3 runs 15 residues. Germline lookup yields CDR1 SGHAT and CDR2 FQNNGV. The CDR3: CASSLGPLSNQPQHF. The CDR3 nucleotides read TGTGCCAGCAGCTTAGGGCCTCTTAGCAATCAGCCCCAGCATTTT.

This chain joins TRBV11-2 and TRBJ1-6, with no clear D. The length of the CDR3 is 14 residues. V gave up 1 base and J gave up 2 bases, with 3 bases separating them. Germline-derived CDR1 and CDR2 are SGHAT and FQNNGV. CDR3 amino acids: CASSLGPYNSPLHF. The DNA for the CDR3 is TGTGCCAGCAGCTTAGGACCCTATAATTCACCCCTCCACTTT.

The chain joins TRBV29-1 to TRBJ2-5; D is ambiguous. Germline values: CDR1 SQVTM, CDR2 ANQGSEA. The CDR3 runs 11 residues. Trimming shortened V by 0 bases and J by 8 bases, and 7 bases separated the two germline ends. The CDR3 sequence: CSVEDLGTQYF. The CDR3 DNA follows: TGCAGCGTTGAAGATCTGGGCACCCAGTACTTC.

V gene TRBV30 combines with J gene TRBJ1-1; no clear D gene. The CDR3 is 14 amino acids. In germline, CDR1 is GTSNPN, CDR2 SVGIG (reference sequence). With 4 bases removed from V and 2 bases from J, the gap between germline ends came to 14 bases. The CDR3 reads CAWISRAPNTEAFF. The CDR3 DNA follows: TGTGCCTGGATTTCACGGGCGCCCAACACTGAAGCTTTCTTT.

The chain combines TRBV9 with TRBJ2-2; D is uncertain. This CDR3 has 15 amino acids. V was cut by 2 bases and J by 1 base, with 9 bases left in between. Germline V gene lookup returns CDR1 SGDLS and CDR2 YYNGEE. This CDR3 reads CASSVIGGNTGELFF. For the CDR3, the DNA is TGTGCCAGCAGCGTCATCGGCGGGAACACCGGGGAGCTGTTTTTT.

The genes are TRBV5-4 and TRBJ1-1, with 11 bases aligning to TRBD1. The CDR3 runs to 15 residues. Per the germline V gene, CDR1 is SGHNT and CDR2 is YYREEE (reference sequence). J was trimmed by 5 bases and V by 4 bases; bases with no gene match: 7. The DNA of the CDR3 is TGTGCCAGCAGCCTGGACAGGGGGCTAGGTACTGAAGCTTTCTTT. Its protein product is CASSLDRGLGTEAFF.

The genes are TRBV11-3 and TRBJ2-1; TRBD1 aligns across 7 bases. The CDR3 spans 15 residues. Germline CDR1 SGHNT, CDR2 YENEEA. V trimming: 5 bases; J trimming: 6 bases; junction bases outside the gene matches: 10. The CDR3 reads CASSRDRASGNEQFF. CDR3 sequence (DNA): TGTGCCAGCAGCCGAGACAGGGCATCAGGCAATGAGCAGTTCTTC.

In its sample, this clone ranks as medium-sized. V is TRBV9 and J is TRBJ1-2, with a possible D match to TRBD1 (6 bases). This CDR3 is built from 11 residues. Trimming left V 6 bases short and J 8 bases short, with 11 bases between. The germline gives CDR1 SGDLS, CDR2 YYNGEE. As DNA, the CDR3 is TGTGCCAGCATGGGGGGCGGAGGCTACACCTTC. The encoded protein is CASMGGGGYTF.

The chain links TRBV10-3 to TRBJ2-1; TRBD1 matches 8 bases. Germline loops: CDR1 ENHRY, CDR2 SYGVKD. CDR3 length: 14 residues. Trimming cost V 7 bases and J 8 bases; bases outside gene matches: 10. The CDR3 loop reads CAINPQGASDEQFF. The CDR3 DNA reads as TGTGCCATCAATCCTCAGGGGGCGTCCGATGAGCAGTTCTTC.

The chain combines TRBV7-9 with TRBJ2-6; TRBD1 agrees at 8 bases. This CDR3 region has 16 residues. The J segment lost 0 bases and the V segment lost 8 bases, leaving 6 bases of the junction unmatched. CDR1 is SEHNR, CDR2 FQNEAQ, per germline (reference sequence). The CDR3 DNA follows: TGTGCCAGCCCGGGACAGGATAGCTCTGGGGCCAACGTCCTGACTTTC. It yields the protein CASPGQDSSGANVLTF. Looking up the rest from reference TRBV7-9 and TRBJ2-6 gives the full variable domain: DTGVSQNPRHKITKRGQNVTFRCDPISEHNRLYWYRQTLGQGPEFLTYFQNEAQLEKSRLLSDRFSAERPKGSFSTLEIQRTEQGDSAMYLCASPGQDSSGANVLTFGAGSRLTVL.

The V gene is TRBV6-1, the J gene TRBJ1-2; D ambiguous. The CDR3 spans 15 residues. The V gene's germline CDR1 is MNHNS and CDR2 SASEGT. The ends were cut back, 1 base at V and 4 bases at J, with 13 bases in the middle. In nucleotides, the CDR3 is TGTGCCAGCAGTGAAGGTCCCCGGGCCCTCTATGGCTACACCTTC. As protein: CASSEGPRALYGYTF.

The chain combines TRBV18 with TRBJ1-5; D gene uncertain. The V gene's germline CDR1 is KGHSH and CDR2 LQKENI. This CDR3 comprises 13 residues. V lost 1 base to trimming and J lost 5 bases, with 6 bases between them. CDR3 DNA: TGTGCCAGCTCACCACGGGAAGATCAGCCCCAGCATTTT. It is translated as CASSPREDQPQHF.

The table lists this clone with a few counts. The gene calls are TRBV6-4 and TRBJ2-1; 13 nucleotides match TRBD2. The germline gives CDR1 MRHNA, CDR2 SNTAGT. There are 15 residues in the CDR3. V lost 3 bases to trimming and J lost 6 bases; unmatched junction nucleotides: 2. The CDR3 sequence is CASSDTSGGANEQFF. The CDR3 bases are TGTGCCAGCAGTGATACTAGCGGGGGGGCCAATGAGCAGTTCTTC.

This sequence joins TRBV6-1 and TRBJ1-2; no definite D call. In germline, CDR1 is MNHNS, CDR2 SASEGT. Trimming removed 7 bases from V and 1 base from J, with 10 bases in between. The CDR3 covers 13 residues. CDR3 DNA sequence: TGTGCCAGCACGGGCACCCATAACTATGGCTACACCTTC. This translates into CASTGTHNYGYTF.